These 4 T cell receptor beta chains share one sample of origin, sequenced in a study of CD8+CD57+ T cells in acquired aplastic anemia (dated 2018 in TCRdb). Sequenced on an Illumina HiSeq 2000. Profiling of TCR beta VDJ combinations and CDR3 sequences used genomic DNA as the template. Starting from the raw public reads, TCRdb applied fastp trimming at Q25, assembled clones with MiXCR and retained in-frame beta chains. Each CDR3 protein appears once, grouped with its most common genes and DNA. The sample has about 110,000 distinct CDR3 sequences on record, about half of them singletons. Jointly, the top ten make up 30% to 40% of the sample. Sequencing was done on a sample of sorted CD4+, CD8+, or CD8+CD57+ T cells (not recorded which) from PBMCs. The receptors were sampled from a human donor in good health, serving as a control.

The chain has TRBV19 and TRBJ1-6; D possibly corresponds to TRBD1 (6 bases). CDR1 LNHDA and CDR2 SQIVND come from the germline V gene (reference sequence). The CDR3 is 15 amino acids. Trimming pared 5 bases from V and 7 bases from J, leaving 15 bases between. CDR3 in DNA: TGTGCCAGTAGTTCCAGCAACAGGGTGAATTCACCCCTCCACTTT. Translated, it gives CASSSSNRVNSPLHF. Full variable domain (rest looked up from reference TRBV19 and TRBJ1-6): DGGITQSPKYLFRKEGQNVTLSCEQNLNHDAMYWYRQDPGQGLRLIYYSQIVNDFQKGDIAEGYSVSREKKESFPLTVTSAQKNPTAFYLCASSSSNRVNSPLHFGNGTRLTVT.

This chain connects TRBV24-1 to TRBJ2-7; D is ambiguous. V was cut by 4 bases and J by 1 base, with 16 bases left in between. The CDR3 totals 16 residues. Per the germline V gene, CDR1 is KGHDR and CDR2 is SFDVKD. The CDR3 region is CATSDPKKGASYEQYF. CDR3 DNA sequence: TGTGCCACCAGTGACCCGAAAAAGGGTGCGTCCTACGAGCAGTACTTC.

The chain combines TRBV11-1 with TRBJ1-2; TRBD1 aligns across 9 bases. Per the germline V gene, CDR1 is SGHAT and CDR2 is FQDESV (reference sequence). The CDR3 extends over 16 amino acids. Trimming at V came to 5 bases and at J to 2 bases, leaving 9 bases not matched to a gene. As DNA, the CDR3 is TGTGCCAGCAGCCAATCGAACGGGACAGGGAACTATGGCTACACCTTC. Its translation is CASSQSNGTGNYGYTF.

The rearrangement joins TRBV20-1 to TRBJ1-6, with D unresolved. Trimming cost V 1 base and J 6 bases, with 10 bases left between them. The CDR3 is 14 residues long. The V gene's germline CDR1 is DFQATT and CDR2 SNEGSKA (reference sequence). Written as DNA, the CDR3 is TGCAGTGCTAGAGGTTTCAGCTTTAATTCACCCCTCCACTTT. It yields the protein CSARGFSFNSPLHF.